Presented here are 21 T cell receptor beta chains from one specimen sequenced in a study of T-cell reconstitution after alpha-beta-depleted transplantation in children. Unique molecular identifiers featured in how the TCRbeta library was prepared. TCRdb redid the calling of the PCR reads with MiXCR, one entry per CDR3 protein. The table lists approximately 430,000 distinct CDR3 sequences, 15% to 20% of them singletons, with roughly 27% in the top ten. The sample was PBMCs, mostly from graft donor cells, taken 360 days after TCRalphabeta/CD19-depleted stem cell transplant. The source of these receptors is a boy younger than two who had a stem cell transplant for Wiskott-Aldrich syndrome, so the T cells may come from the graft donor.

In its sample, this clonotype was seen a few times. This chain links TRBV5-1 with TRBJ2-2, with TRBD2 identical over 8 bases. The CDR3 is 17 amino acids. J lost 4 bases, V lost 0 bases, and 8 bases had no gene match. Germline lookup yields CDR1 SGHRS and CDR2 YFSETQ. CDR3 region: CASSLESGRAGTGELFF. The CDR3 bases are TGCGCCAGCAGCTTGGAATCCGGGAGGGCGGGCACCGGGGAGCTGTTTTTT.

This clonotype occurred many times. The gene calls are TRBV7-9 and TRBJ1-3, with D unclear. The CDR3 length is 14 residues. V dropped 5 bases and J dropped 7 bases, with 15 bases sitting between them. Germline CDR1 and CDR2: SEHNR and FQNEAQ (reference sequence). CDR3 loop: CASSARAARNTIYF. The CDR3, as DNA: TGTGCCAGCAGCGCCCGGGCCGCCCGGAACACCATATATTTT.

The chain couples TRBV7-2 to TRBJ2-7, with 13 bases fitting TRBD2. Per the germline V gene, CDR1 is SGHTA and CDR2 is FQGNSA. The CDR3 is made up of 14 amino acids. Trimming took 6 bases from V and 3 from J; bases not matched to a gene: 2. The CDR3 DNA reads TGTGCCAGCAGGAGGACTAGCGGGAGCTACGAGCAGTACTTC. Protein sequence: CASRRTSGSYEQYF.

This chain uses TRBV10-3 with TRBJ1-1, with D perhaps matching TRBD1 (5 bases). The CDR3 sequence is 16 residues long. From germline, CDR1 is ENHRY and CDR2 SYGVKD. Trimming left V 0 bases short and J 3 bases short, with 14 bases between. The CDR3 nucleotides are TGTGCCATCAGTGAGTCGCAGGGTAGGAGGGACACTGAAGCTTTCTTT. It encodes CAISESQGRRDTEAFF.

V is TRBV6-1 and J is TRBJ1-6, with 8 bases matching TRBD1. Per germline, CDR1 MNHNS and CDR2 SASEGT. After removal of 4 bases from V and 13 bases from J, the junction contained 3 bases not matched to a gene. The CDR3 is 12 amino acids. CDR3 DNA: TGTGCCAGCAGTGGGACAGGGCAGCCCCTCCACTTT. It codes for CASSGTGQPLHF.

This clonotype was picked up a small number of times. This chain links TRBV20-1 with TRBJ2-5; 12 positions agree with TRBD2. The J segment lost 8 bases and the V segment lost 6 bases, leaving 7 bases of the junction unmatched. Per the germline V gene, CDR1 is DFQATT and CDR2 is SNEGSKA (reference sequence). This CDR3 contains 13 residues. The chain's CDR3 is CSAGLAGRPTQYF. As DNA, the CDR3 is TGCAGTGCCGGACTAGCGGGAAGGCCAACCCAGTACTTC.

Comments on this clonotype: A much larger clone differs from this one at a single base, so this may be a read error. The chain couples TRBV12-3 or TRBV12-4 to TRBJ2-1, with D unresolved. The CDR3 runs to 12 residues. V was clipped by 2 bases and J by 6 bases, with 5 bases between them. The CDR3 nucleotides read TGTGCCAGCAGTTTATGGGTCAATGAGCAGTTCTTC. Translation: CASSLWVNEQFF.

The rearrangement links TRBV11-2 to TRBJ2-3; possibly TRBD1 for D (5 bases). Trimming cost V 1 base and J 0 bases, with 14 bases left between them. Germline loops: CDR1 SGHAT, CDR2 FQNNGV. This CDR3 has 17 residues. The CDR3 protein is CASSLAIGHRSTDTQYF. In DNA, the CDR3 is TGTGCCAGCAGCTTAGCTATTGGACATAGAAGCACAGATACGCAGTATTTT.

The V gene is TRBV4-1, the J gene TRBJ2-5, with 8 positions matching TRBD1. The V and J ends lost 0 bases and 4 bases, in that order; junction bases with no gene match: 10. This CDR3 region has 17 residues. Per germline, CDR1 MGHRA and CDR2 YSYEKL. CDR3: CASSQDSRGRGRETQYF. The CDR3, as DNA: TGCGCCAGCAGCCAAGACTCGCGAGGCAGGGGGCGAGAGACCCAGTACTTC.

This clonotype appeared a few times. The V gene is TRBV20-1, the J gene TRBJ2-7; TRBD2 aligns across 7 bases. Germline V CDR1 and CDR2: DFQATT, SNEGSKA (reference sequence). The CDR3 contains 16 residues. The J segment lost 1 base and the V segment lost 3 bases, leaving 12 bases of the junction unmatched. The DNA of the CDR3 is TGCAGTGCTAGGTTCCCCAACCGGGAGGCATCCTACGAGCAGTACTTC. The encoded protein is CSARFPNREASYEQYF.

This chain connects TRBV11-2 to TRBJ2-7; TRBD1 matches at 12 bases. The CDR3 is 16 residues long. Germline V gene lookup returns CDR1 SGHAT and CDR2 FQNNGV. J was trimmed by 2 bases and V by 1 base; bases with no gene match: 3. The CDR3 is CASSLVGTGGAYEQYF. The CDR3 DNA is TGTGCCAGCAGCTTAGTGGGGACAGGGGGCGCCTACGAGCAGTACTTC.

The chain couples TRBV29-1 to TRBJ2-7; 8 bases line up with TRBD1. Germline-derived CDR1 and CDR2 are SQVTM and ANQGSEA. The V segment lost 6 bases and the J segment 3 bases; nucleotides outside the gene matches: 4. CDR3 length: 12 amino acids. The CDR3 protein is CSVLGTGYEQYF. In DNA form, the CDR3 reads TGCAGCGTCCTCGGGACAGGCTACGAGCAGTACTTC.

This rearrangement joins TRBV7-9 to TRBJ2-5; maybe TRBD2 (6 bases). Germline V lookup: CDR1 SEHNR, CDR2 FQNEAQ (reference sequence). The CDR3 consists of 15 residues. Trimming stripped 1 base from V and 5 bases from J, with 14 bases between. In DNA form, the CDR3 reads TGTGCCAGCAGCTTAGGGGAGGCCACTGTGGAGACCCAGTACTTC. Translation: CASSLGEATVETQYF.

There are a few counts of this clonotype. The CDR3 DNA reads TGTGCCAGCAGTGACAGGGTTACCGGGGAGCTGTTTTTT. Its translation is CASSDRVTGELFF. The chain carries TRBV6-2 or TRBV6-3 and TRBJ2-2; 7 positions agree with TRBD1. Germline V gene sequence: CDR1 MNHEY, CDR2 SVGEGT. V shed 5 bases, J shed 5 bases, and the junction held 2 bases outside the gene matches. The CDR3 loop spans 13 amino acids.

A few counts support this clonotype. The chain is built from TRBV7-2 and TRBJ2-6, with a possible D match to TRBD1 (6 bases). Trimming removed 7 bases at V and 2 bases at J, with 6 bases between. CDR3 length equals 13 residues. Germline loops: CDR1 SGHTA, CDR2 FQGNSA. CDR3 in amino acids: CASNRAGANVLTF. DNA for the CDR3: TGTGCCAGCAACAGGGCTGGGGCCAACGTCCTGACTTTC.

This clonotype showed up just a few times. The gene calls are TRBV20-1 and TRBJ2-7, with TRBD2 matching over 8 bases. CDR3 size: 15 residues. The V gene end was trimmed by 4 bases and the J gene end by 4 bases; junction bases not matched to a gene: 12. CDR1 is DFQATT, CDR2 SNEGSKA, per germline (reference sequence). The CDR3 loop reads CSAIAGAGEPYEQYF. The CDR3 DNA sequence: TGCAGTGCTATCGCCGGAGCGGGAGAACCGTACGAGCAGTACTTC.

Only a few counts were recorded for this clonotype. The rearrangement links TRBV6-1 to TRBJ2-7; possibly TRBD1 or TRBD2 for D (6 bases each). The CDR3 contains 15 residues. Trimming pared 7 bases from V and 3 bases from J, leaving 19 bases between. Germline lookup yields CDR1 MNHNS and CDR2 SASEGT. CDR3 sequence reads: CASKDMGGQFYEQYF. In DNA, the CDR3 is TGTGCCAGCAAAGACATGGGGGGCCAGTTCTACGAGCAGTACTTC.

The genes are TRBV6-2 or TRBV6-3 and TRBJ2-1; possibly TRBD2 for D (5 bases). The CDR3 length is 13 residues. The V gene lost 4 bases and the J gene lost 9 bases, with 13 bases spanning the gap. Germline V lookup: CDR1 MNHEY, CDR2 SVGEGT. CDR3 amino acids: CASSLTIISEQFF. The CDR3 DNA is TGTGCCAGCAGTTTGACTATTATCAGTGAGCAGTTCTTC.

This clonotype was counted between two and nine times. The rearrangement links TRBV6-2 or TRBV6-3 to TRBJ2-1; perhaps D is TRBD1 or TRBD2 (5 bases each). Trimming took off 2 bases at V and 6 bases at J, with 14 bases between the two ends. The CDR3 is made up of 15 amino acids. Germline CDR1 is MNHEY and CDR2 is SVGEGT. The CDR3 DNA reads TGTGCCAGCAGTTACCCCGGGGCGCCCTCCAATGAGCAGTTCTTC. The encoded protein is CASSYPGAPSNEQFF.

There are a few counts of this clonotype. CDR3 loop: CASSQDWDRGRAGELFF. Written as DNA, the CDR3 is TGTGCCAGCAGCCAAGATTGGGACAGGGGGCGCGCCGGGGAGCTGTTTTTT. The V and J genes are TRBV3-1 and TRBJ2-2; 12 bases line up with TRBD1. The CDR3 sequence is 17 residues long. Germline-derived CDR1 and CDR2 are LGHDT and YNNKEL (reference sequence). J lost 6 bases, V lost 0 bases, and 5 bases had no gene match.

This clonotype was observed a few times. The CDR3 sequence is CASSFLLNTQYF. The CDR3 bases are TGTGCCAGCAGTTTCTTACTAAATACGCAGTATTTT. The rearrangement uses TRBV28 and TRBJ2-3; D is ambiguous. Trimming took 3 bases from V and 7 from J, leaving 8 bases between them. The CDR3 loop spans 12 amino acids. The germline CDR1 and CDR2 sequences are MDHEN and SYDVKM. Using reference TRBV28 and TRBJ2-3 for the parts outside the CDR3, the full variable domain is DVKVTQSSRYLVKRTGEKVFLECVQDMDHENMFWYRQDPGLGLRLIYFSYDVKMKEKGDIPEGYSVSREKKERFSLILESASTNQTSMYLCASSFLLNTQYFGPGTRLTVL.